This TCR beta chain was profiled in a study of cytomegalovirus exposure and HLA in healthy donors listed by TCRdb under 2017. Some background on the complete study: According to an earlier analysis of 587 of the donors, about 179 million T cells yielded approximately 120 million unique TCR beta sequences and 276 Gb of sequence data. The study aimed to test whether cataloging public T cell receptors could reveal signatures of past pathogen exposure. Of the roughly 410 genotyped donors, more than 75% were placed in the genetic ancestry cluster associated with self-reported Caucasian donors. HLA typing included class I and class II loci at four-digit resolution. The number of typed donors differed by locus: about 620-630 for A, B, C, DRB1 and DQB1; 500 to 550 for DQA1; approximately 600 for DPA1; and about 470 for DPB1. In a later genetic analysis, genome-wide SNP genotypes for 398 of the 666 donors were used, and that subset was treated as a discovery cohort. High-throughput TCR immunosequencing, statistical association of individual TCRs with disease status, and machine learning were combined to predict cytomegalovirus infection status. Four or five DR-DQ haplotypes were handled as single units for association and clustering, since linkage in the cohort was strong. Along with the approximately 700-subject first cohort, a separate validation cohort of more than 90 different subjects was used. Roughly 300 gigabases of sequencing data and approximately 85 million unique TCR sequences were included in an early release covering roughly 600 HLA-typed donors. The later analysis used no new phenotypic data to find candidate immune exposures, relying instead on TCR beta sequences and their occurrence across donors. Across around 400 genotyped donors of the cohort, an average of about 240,000 unique TCR beta nucleotide sequences per donor were sequenced, and around 19% of those sequences were non-productive. An earlier analysis of approximately 630 of the donors applied high-throughput TCR beta sequencing to assess whether each TCR beta V gene segment acted as functional or pseudogenic. Donor age, sex, ethnicity and CMV serostatus were collected together with the repertoire data. The study profiled the T cell repertoires of 500 to 800 subjects by immunosequencing and related them to cytomegalovirus serostatus. All discovery cohort repertoires had been generated on a single sequencing platform. A later analysis re-examined previously published TCR beta repertoires from about 670 donors and added high-resolution HLA genotyping to investigate patterns of TCR occurrence.

The library was generated by the immunoSEQ multiplex PCR assay. For the multiplex PCR, a mixture combining 60 forward primers for TCR Vbeta segments and 13 reverse primers for TCR Jbeta segments was used. The CDR3 region of rearranged TCR beta genes was amplified from genomic DNA with a multiplex PCR assay. Amplified TCR beta libraries were sequenced as 87-base-pair reads on the Illumina HiSeq System. The authors' analysis ran thus. A later analysis counted 75 million to 100 million unique TCR beta chains across the roughly 700 repertoires, and roughly 10 million of these chains were shared by at least two donors. Raw reads were error-corrected and collapsed into unique sequences with a nearest-neighbor algorithm that merged closely related sequences to remove PCR and sequencing errors. To assign V, D and J gene segments, CDR3 sequences were aligned to IMGT reference sequences. For a sequence to be retained, at least a six-nucleotide match to both a V gene segment and a J gene segment was required. Rearrangements were called productive when the CDR3 lacked stop codons and stayed in frame with V and J; all others were non-productive. Following IMGT convention, CDR3 was defined as the stretch from the second conserved V-encoded cysteine up to the conserved J-encoded phenylalanine. The earlier analysis of about 590 of the donors excluded sequences that lacked an unambiguous match to a single V gene segment. An earlier analysis of approximately 590 of the donors classified V segments as functional when productive rearrangements were above 56.7% and as segregating when the standard deviation between donors was above 5%. A statistical classification framework was developed to diagnose cytomegalovirus status using the catalog of TCR beta chain sequences. In a later analysis, TCR nucleotide sequences were compared against IMGT/GENE-DB human TR gene sequences so that V and J genes could be assigned. Using the TCRdist pipeline, a later analysis assigned CDR3 sequences along with most-parsimonious VDJ recombination scenarios. In a later analysis, every TCR beta chain was defined by the combination of its CDR3 amino acid sequence and its V-gene family, and reads without a unique V-gene family were dropped. To address suspected cross-contamination and a sequencing artifact, a later analysis removed around 600 highly shared, low-generation-probability nucleotide sequences. In a later analysis, a clonal expansion index for each public chain was calculated from normalized within-repertoire ranks of inferred template counts. In a later analysis, generation probabilities were computed using a VDJ recombination model fitted to out-of-frame rearrangements, and the results were checked against IGoR. Hypergeometric tests were used in a later analysis to score TCR-TCR, TCR-HLA and TCR-CMV co-occurrence, with a repertoire-size bias correction applied to the TCR pairs. A later analysis estimated false discovery rates by permuting HLA or CMV assignments 20 times. In a later analysis, co-occurring TCRs were grouped using DBSCAN, with TCRdist sequence similarity added in when clustering inside HLA-allele-positive subsets. Repertoires with fewer than 30,000 or more than 120,000 public chains, plus five repertoires with anomalous nucleotide sharing, were excluded from co-occurrence clustering. TCRdb re-hosts the immuneACCESS table, in-frame sequences only. Its copies lack some clones; in the studies checked, an unresolved V gene accounts for under half of them, and the cause for the rest is not known. V, J and clone size are those of that table, while D and trimming were read from the DNA. The sample yields around 300,000 clones; about 90% were counted once. Of the sample, approximately 2% falls within the top ten clones.

Per the germline V gene, SGHDN is the CDR1 and FVKESK is the CDR2. The CDR3 holds 15 amino acids from the cysteine to the phenylalanine. Just the 45-base CDR3 DNA is kept, in frame starting at base 1. Here V drops 4 bases and J drops 0 bases, and the junction holds 4 bases not matched to any gene. Remarks on this clone: Its antigen specificity is not known. Base qualities are not at hand, and no much larger clone is one base apart.

Broad study findings and their caveats: In a later analysis, most CMV-associated TCR beta chains were found to appear HLA-restricted, with HLA associations seemingly driven largely by CMV exposure. Compared with the approximately 670-donor mean, donors in an Asian-associated ancestry cluster had fewer N-insertions in productive TCRs, according to a later genetic analysis. The earlier analysis of around 600 of the donors excluded around 17 rarely observed V segments, including chromosome 9 orphons, because counts were too low. In the study, about 150 TCR beta chains were listed as associated with cytomegalovirus. A later analysis found that HLA-associated TCR beta chains were more clonally expanded and had lower generation probabilities than equally common non-associated chains. Because some donors lacked HLA typing at each locus, the association tests relied only on the typed subset. Strong co-occurrence of HLA alleles, especially DR and DQ, made assigning TCR associations to individual alleles difficult. The authors suggested that the approach could potentially be extended to other disease states and immunological phenotypes. V-gene and J-gene trimming of TCR beta chains was associated with a missense DCLRE1C variant in a later genetic analysis, and the association was replicated in an independent cohort. Because the 87-base-pair reads could not distinguish some IMGT-functional V segments, including TRBV6-2 and TRBV6-3, those segments were excluded. Roughly uniform sequencing depth across donors was assumed in presence/absence analyses, although this assumption may not hold. A group of highly shared sequence variants was considered likely to be a technical artifact of the sequencing pipeline. The classifier was reported to diagnose cytomegalovirus status with high specificity and sensitivity in both the original cohort and the validation cohort. At a false discovery rate of 0.05, a later analysis linked some 18,000 TCR beta sequences to specific HLA alleles. According to a later analysis, TCR association rates differed among HLA loci, with DRB1 alleles showing the most associated TCRs and HLA-C alleles showing the fewest. A further reported finding was that TCR beta sequences accurately predicted the HLA-A and HLA-B alleles for most subjects in the first cohort. In vitro tests confirmed that a few of the cytomegalovirus-associated TCR beta chains recognize cytomegalovirus antigens. For the cohort, immune exposure information was limited to CMV serostatus. An earlier analysis of some 560 of the donors showed that most TCR beta V segments appeared in productive rearrangements either about 87% or about 30% of the time, which broadly matched IMGT annotations. Only TCR beta chains were sequenced in this cohort, and the absence of alpha or paired-chain data limited detectable features. Most TCR sequences were seen in very few donors, while some public TCRs were found in many individuals. According to a later analysis, parvovirus B19, influenza, CMV and Epstein-Barr virus appeared linked to several top co-occurrence clusters. Correlated functional status among segregating V segments might be attributable to linkage disequilibrium, but an unknown experimental factor could not be ruled out.

The cohort comprised 550 to 700 healthy bone marrow donors. At the time of sampling, all cohort members were nominally healthy, though unrecorded immune exposures were likely present. The donor was CMV seronegative and was included in the group of a few hundred seronegative cohort members. Each donor provided a peripheral blood sample, and peripheral blood mononuclear cells were used for TCR beta sequencing. The Qiagen DNeasy Blood Extraction Kit was used to extract genomic DNA from the blood cell samples. The chain was built from TRBV14 and TRBJ1-2, and TRBD1 matches 8 of the central bases. The source of this sequence is a woman aged 18-35 years in good health and CMV-seronegative. The sequencing input was PBMCs. The CDR3 protein sequence reads: CASSLRTGSNYGYTF. The nucleotide sequence reads TGTGCCAGCAGCCTTCGGACAGGGTCTAACTATGGCTACACCTTC.